This passage covers 17 T cell receptor beta chains from one sample sequenced in a study of blood T cell dynamics during melanoma immunotherapy. Time point: pre-treatment baseline. The method was immunoSEQ multiplex PCR; TCRdb's version includes in-frame clones alone and lacks a portion of them. The data hold 13,000 or so clones, with about 90% observed a single time. The sample was effector memory CD8+ T cells from blood, taken from a patient treated with checkpoint blockade. These receptor sequences come from a human donor with melanoma.

The rearrangement joins TRBV5-5 to TRBJ1-1; 7 bases map to TRBD1. CDR1 is SGHKS, CDR2 YYEKEE, per germline (reference sequence). V was clipped by 4 bases and J by 0 bases; unmatched bases: 15. CDR3 length: 18 amino acids. Written as DNA, the CDR3 is TGTGCCAGCAGCCCCAATCCGCAGGGGGTCGGCATGAACACTGAAGCTTTCTTT. This codes for CASSPNPQGVGMNTEAFF. Variable domain in full (rest from reference TRBV5-5 and TRBJ1-1): DAGVTQSPTHLIKTRGQQVTLRCSPISGHKSVSWYQQVLGQGPQFIFQYYEKEERGRGNFPDRFSARQFPNYSSELNVNALLLGDSALYLCASSPNPQGVGMNTEAFFGQGTRLTVV.

The chain has TRBV4-3 and TRBJ1-4; 9 bases are shared with TRBD1. The CDR3 is 14 amino acids. Trimming removed 0 bases from V and 10 bases from J; junction bases left unmatched: 3. The germline V gene encodes CDR1 LGHNA and CDR2 YSLEER. As DNA, the CDR3 is TGCGCCAGCAGCCAAGAGCGGGGACAGGGAAAACTGTTTTTT. Protein product: CASSQERGQGKLFF.

The rearrangement joins TRBV9 to TRBJ1-1, with a possible D match to TRBD1 (5 bases). The CDR3 consists of 14 residues. V lost 10 bases to trimming and J lost 0 bases, with 16 bases between them. Germline CDR1 and CDR2: SGDLS and YYNGEE. The CDR3 reads CASSGRGVNTEAFF. Written as DNA, the CDR3 is TGTGCCTCCTCGGGCCGGGGGGTGAACACTGAAGCTTTCTTT. Full variable domain (remainder filled in from reference TRBV9 and TRBJ1-1): DSGVTQTPKHLITATGQRVTLRCSPRSGDLSVYWYQQSLDQGLQFLIQYYNGEERAKGNILERFSAQQFPDLHSELNLSSLELGDSALYFCASSGRGVNTEAFFGQGTRLTVV.

The chain carries TRBV7-6 and TRBJ2-1; tentatively, D is TRBD1 (6 bases). The germline V gene has CDR1 SGHVS and CDR2 FNYEAQ. The CDR3 contains 12 residues. V gave up 4 bases and J gave up 10 bases, with 11 bases separating them. CDR3 bases: TGTGCCAGCAGCTCATTACAGGGAGAGCAGTTCTTC. Encoded protein: CASSSLQGEQFF.

Here the CDR3 DNA reads TGTGCCAGCAGTCCGCAACCAAATGAGCAGTTCTTC. Encoded protein: CASSPQPNEQFF. V is TRBV27 and J is TRBJ2-1; D is undetermined. Germline CDR1 MNHEY, CDR2 SMNVEV (reference sequence). The ends were cut back, 5 bases at V and 7 bases at J, with 9 bases in the middle. The CDR3 sequence is 12 residues long.

The J gene is TRBJ2-3, the V gene TRBV2; no reliable D call. Trimming stripped 3 bases from V and 2 bases from J, with 18 bases between. Germline V gives CDR1 SNHLY, CDR2 FYNNEI. The CDR3 contains 17 residues. DNA of the CDR3: TGTGCCAGCAGTGACGATCAGACGACGATATACACAGATACGCAGTATTTT. Its protein is CASSDDQTTIYTDTQYF.

This chain connects TRBV19 to TRBJ1-1; tentative D call: TRBD1 (5 bases). The germline V gene encodes CDR1 LNHDA and CDR2 SQIVND (reference sequence). The CDR3 consists of 16 residues. V lost 3 bases to trimming and J lost 2 bases, with 16 bases between them. This CDR3 is CASSIDSLPPNTEAFF. The CDR3 nucleotides are TGTGCCAGTAGTATTGACAGCTTACCCCCAAACACTGAAGCTTTCTTT.

This chain connects TRBV27 to TRBJ1-5; no definite D call. Germline CDR1 and CDR2: MNHEY and SMNVEV (reference sequence). V lost 3 bases and J lost 0, with 9 bases in between. The CDR3 has 15 amino acids. CDR3 amino acids: CASSFKGYSNQPQHF. The DNA of the CDR3 is TGTGCCAGCAGTTTCAAGGGATATAGCAATCAGCCCCAGCATTTT.

This clone was counted only a few times. The chain joins TRBV5-4 to TRBJ2-7; 13 bases are a match to TRBD2. Germline loops: CDR1 SGHNT, CDR2 YYREEE (reference sequence). Trimming removed 0 bases from V and 5 bases from J; junction bases left unmatched: 2. There are 15 residues in the CDR3. CDR3 nucleotide sequence: TGTGCCAGCAGCTTGGTGGGACTAGCGGGAAACGAGCAGTACTTC. Its protein product is CASSLVGLAGNEQYF.

The V gene is TRBV11-2, the J gene TRBJ2-7; D unresolved. The CDR3 is made up of 11 amino acids. V was clipped by 1 base and J by 2 bases, with 0 bases between them. CDR1 and CDR2 (germline): SGHAT, FQNNGV. In DNA, the CDR3 is TGTGCCAGCAGCTTAGCCTACGAGCAGTACTTC. Protein product: CASSLAYEQYF.

The chain is built from TRBV9 and TRBJ1-4, with TRBD1 matching over 10 bases. Germline V gives CDR1 SGDLS, CDR2 YYNGEE. CDR3 length: 17 residues. V lost 4 bases and J lost 0; bases outside the gene matches: 6. The CDR3 DNA reads as TGTGCCAGCAGCAAGACAGGGGGCTACGCAACTAATGAAAAACTGTTTTTT. Its protein is CASSKTGGYATNEKLFF.

This clone was recorded once. This rearrangement joins TRBV2 to TRBJ2-3; D possibly uses TRBD1 or TRBD2 (5 bases each). This CDR3 has 16 amino acids. CDR1 SNHLY and CDR2 FYNNEI come from the germline V gene. Trimming took 6 bases from V and 4 from J, leaving 20 bases between them. The CDR3 sequence: CASSAPLGDESDTQYF. CDR3 bases: TGTGCCAGCAGCGCCCCTCTCGGGGACGAGTCAGATACGCAGTATTTT. Variable domain in full (rest from reference TRBV2 and TRBJ2-3): EPEVTQTPSHQVTQMGQEVILRCVPISNHLYFYWYRQILGQKVEFLVSFYNNEISEKSEIFDDQFSVERPDGSNFTLKIRSTKLEDSAMYFCASSAPLGDESDTQYFGPGTRLTVL.

This chain joins TRBV10-3 and TRBJ2-1; D gene unclear. The CDR3 has 14 amino acids. Trimming took 3 bases from V and 0 from J, leaving 6 bases between them. CDR1 is ENHRY, CDR2 SYGVKD, per germline. Here the CDR3 DNA reads TGTGCCATCAGTGACAGGAGCTCCTACAATGAGCAGTTCTTC. Amino acids: CAISDRSSYNEQFF.

The rearrangement joins TRBV6-6 to TRBJ1-1, with D unclear. This CDR3 is 14 amino acids long. Per germline, CDR1 MNHNY and CDR2 SVGAGI (reference sequence). Trimming removed 5 bases at V and 0 bases at J, with 10 bases between. The CDR3 loop is CASSHETLNTEAFF. For the CDR3, the DNA is TGTGCCAGCAGTCACGAGACACTGAACACTGAAGCTTTCTTT.

The chain combines TRBV10-2 with TRBJ1-1; the D gene is possibly TRBD1 (5 bases). The CDR3 runs 12 residues. Germline assignment: CDR1 WSHSY and CDR2 SAAADI. With 6 bases removed from V and 7 bases from J, the gap between germline ends came to 12 bases. Here the CDR3 DNA reads TGCGCCAGCAGAGGACACGGGTTTGAAGCTTTCTTT. It yields the protein CASRGHGFEAFF.

The CDR3 loop is CASSVDAGTYEQYF. The CDR3 DNA sequence: TGTGCCAGCAGCGTCGACGCGGGTACCTACGAGCAGTACTTC. This sequence joins TRBV11-2 and TRBJ2-7; D is perhaps TRBD2 (5 bases). CDR1 SGHAT and CDR2 FQNNGV come from the germline V gene. This CDR3 is built from 14 residues. V lost 5 bases and J lost 2, with 13 bases in between.

This sequence joins TRBV29-1 and TRBJ1-1; unclear D gene. V lost 4 bases and J 1 base, leaving 7 bases between the germline ends. This CDR3 is built from 12 residues. Per the germline V gene, CDR1 is SQVTM and CDR2 is ANQGSEA. The CDR3 reads CSVVGPNTEAFF. CDR3 sequence (DNA): TGCAGCGTTGTTGGGCCGAACACTGAAGCTTTCTTT.